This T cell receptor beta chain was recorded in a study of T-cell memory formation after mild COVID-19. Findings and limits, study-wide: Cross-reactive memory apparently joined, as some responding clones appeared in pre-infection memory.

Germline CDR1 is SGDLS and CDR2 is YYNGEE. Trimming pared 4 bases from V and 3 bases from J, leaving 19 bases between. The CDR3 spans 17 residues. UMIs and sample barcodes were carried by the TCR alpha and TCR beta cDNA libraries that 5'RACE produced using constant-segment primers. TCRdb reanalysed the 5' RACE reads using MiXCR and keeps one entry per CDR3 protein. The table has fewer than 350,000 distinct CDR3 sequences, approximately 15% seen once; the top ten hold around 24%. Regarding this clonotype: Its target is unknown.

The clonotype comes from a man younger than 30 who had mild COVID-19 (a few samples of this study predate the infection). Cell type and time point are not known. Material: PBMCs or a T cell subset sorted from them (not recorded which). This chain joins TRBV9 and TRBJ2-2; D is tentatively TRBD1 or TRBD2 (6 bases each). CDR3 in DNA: TGTGCCAGCAGCTTAAAGAAAAGGGGGGTAGACACCGGGGAGCTGTTTTTT. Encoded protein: CASSLKKRGVDTGELFF.